This entry describes one T cell receptor beta chain. There are a few counts of this clone. The target of this receptor is not known. There are no base qualities to consult, and no much larger clone falls within one base. V is trimmed back by 2 bases and J by 3 bases, and the junction contains 5 bases that no gene match accounts for. Taken from the germline V gene (reference sequence), the CDR1 and CDR2 loops are GTSNPN and SVGIG. The CDR3 has 14 amino acids, counting the end cysteine and phenylalanine. Solely the CDR3 DNA is kept, with 42 bases framed from the first base. Healthy HIV-negative adults with no recently reported acute infections or vaccinations were included as donors. Every donor was a Caucasian adult living in Nashville, Tennessee, USA. CD4+ T cells were enriched through magnetic negative selection, after which naive cells were positively selected on CD45RA and the remaining negative fraction served as the memory subset. Blood was obtained by leukapheresis, after which PBMCs were separated by Ficoll-Histopaque density gradient centrifugation and cryopreserved in liquid nitrogen vapor phase. Analytical flow cytometry was used to check the purity and quantity of every magnetically sorted T cell population. Each sorted fraction had its genomic DNA isolated and then quantified by UV absorbance on a Nanodrop 2000c.

The data derive from a study of shared clonotypes between healthy human individuals (dated by TCRdb to the early 2020s). The study in broad terms: Two women and a few men aged 18 to 49 years were included in the cohort. To estimate repertoire size and how much clonotype sharing occurs between individuals, the study deeply sequenced the blood TCR repertoires of roughly 5 healthy adults. Per donor, leukapheresis produced somewhere between about 0.8 and 9.5 billion PBMCs. To increase sequencing depth and limit assay-specific biases, TCR repertoire library preparation and sequencing were carried out by different laboratories using diverse techniques. Per donor, three plates each were used for CD4 naive and CD4 memory, two for CD8 naive, and one for CD8 memory. Results the study describes overall, beyond this receptor: Clonotypes shared by all four sorted-subset donors showed higher generation probabilities than non-shared clonotypes. When a few donors were compared, the shared fraction of clonotypes was 5% to 6.5% for naive CD4, roughly 3.3% for naive CD8, roughly 2.3% for memory CD4, and 0.4% for memory CD8. Naive subsets generally had larger estimated clonotype richness than memory subsets did. Only blood was sampled, and tissue TCR repertoires likely differ from those in blood. Rarefaction of sorted-subset datasets indicated incomplete sequencing despite the large sequencing depth. The small number of donors limited the genetic and exposure-history diversity represented. Pairwise subsampling indicated that sequencing depth was expected to affect the degree of clonotype sharing among donors.

Using the deep immunoSEQ assay, multiplex PCR amplified TCR CDR3 regions from genomic DNA. Genomic DNA extracted from each cell subset was distributed evenly over all wells of several immunoSEQ 96-well plates, and each plate served as one replicate. For sorted subsets, each replicate PCR was loaded with 200 ng genomic DNA, equivalent to 25,000 to 35,000 T cell genomes. Purified libraries were measured with a Qubit 3.0 fluorometer, size-checked on a Bioanalyzer 2100, and measured again with the KAPA Library Quantification kit. Every immunoSEQ 96-well plate was sequenced on a dedicated single-read 150-cycle Illumina NextSeq 550 flow cell. The source study handled its data this way. The immunoSEQ output contained only junctional sequences without quality scores, so filtering could not match that applied to full-length reads. To assign V/J genes and CDR3, sequences were annotated against IMGT germline references using PyIR, a Python wrapper for IgBLAST v1.9. Reads with weak V/J assignments (E-value above 1e-6), missing CDR3, stop codons, out-of-frame junctions, or ambiguous translated residues were removed. A V3J clonotype was defined by an identical inferred V gene, J gene, and CDR3 amino acid sequence. To compute the percentage overlap between repertoires, the number of shared unique clonotypes was divided by the size of the smaller repertoire. RTK rarefaction, the Chao1 estimator, and Recon v2.1 estimates of unobserved clonotypes were used to assess repertoire richness. Generation probabilities were computed with OLGA for all TCRbeta clonotypes obtained by the gDNA method from a few donors. TCRdb mirrors the immuneACCESS table, restricted to in-frame sequences. Some clones are absent from its copies; in checked studies, under half trace to an unresolved V gene, and the reason for the others is unknown. V and J calls and clone size are given by that table; D and trimming were obtained from the DNA. Present in this sample are about 1 million clones, around 74% of which were seen just once. The top ten constitute 1.2% to 1.5% of the sample.

The chain uses TRBV30 and TRBJ1-2; a stretch of 8 junction bases matches TRBD1. The sequencing sample was made of memory CD4+ T cells sorted from blood. According to the study, the label for this sample's cell subset or site signals: CD45RA-negative fraction. The source is a man younger than 35 in good health. The nucleotide sequence is given as TGTGCCTGGAGTACCCAGGGGGCCGACTATGGCTACACCTTC. This encodes CAWSTQGADYGYTF.